This TCR beta chain came from a study of T cell repertoires in cytomegalovirus infection. TCRdb reprocessed the reads via MiXCR and lists one record per CDR3 protein. The sample consists of about 240,000 distinct CDR3 sequences, about 12% of them appearing once. This clonotype was seen ten or more times. Between the trimmed V and J ends, which lost 3 bases and 5 bases, there was a span of 13 bases. The CDR3 consists of 15 residues. Germline lookup yields CDR1 SGHVS and CDR2 FQNEAQ. The rearrangement uses TRBV7-8 and TRBJ2-2; the D is unclear. The sequence derives from a human donor in good health (CMV status not recorded). Some clones in this sample may be carry-over from other donors' samples. The sample comprised PBMCs. CDR3: CASSLDGLGTGELFF. The CDR3 DNA is TGTGCCAGCAGCTTGGACGGGTTGGGAACCGGGGAGCTGTTTTTT.